This T cell receptor beta chain was recovered during a study of regulatory T cells in long-lasting Graves disease. Library construction for TCR beta used iRepertoire HTBI primers and Arm-PCR of CDR3 regions. One entry per CDR3 protein, called by TCRdb with MiXCR from the multiplex PCR reads. The sample has more than 450,000 distinct CDR3 sequences, around 15% seen once; the top ten hold 12%. With respect to this clonotype: Its matching antigen is unknown.

This CDR3 is built from 17 residues. V gave up 0 bases and J gave up 6 bases; unmatched junction bases: 6. The germline V gene has CDR1 SGHAT and CDR2 FQNNGV. Study-wide points: Persistent disease was associated with favored TRBV28 usage and with favored use of TRBJ1-2 and TRBJ2-5.

The time point: newly diagnosed GD, antithyroid drugs for less than 3 months. PBMCs were the source of the RNA used for TCR sequencing. This same sample was also part of a study on T cells in Graves' hyperthyroidism and ophthalmopathy.

The chain combines TRBV11-2 with TRBJ2-1, with 12 bases identical to TRBD2. The sequence came from a man aged 35 to 55 with Graves disease. The material sequenced was peripheral blood mononuclear cells (PBMCs), taken at new diagnosis, from a patient treated with antithyroid drugs. The CDR3 DNA sequence: TGTGCCAGCAGCTTAGAGGTCGCTAGCGGGAGGGCCAATGAGCAGTTCTTC. It translates to CASSLEVASGRANEQFF.